This TCR beta chain was sequenced in a study of T cells in Graves' hyperthyroidism and ophthalmopathy. At the level of the study: Specimen type is peripheral blood, collected at initial diagnosis prior to any treatment.

This clonotype was detected many times. The V and J ends lost 5 bases and 0 bases respectively, with 35 bases between them. The CDR3 is made up of 22 amino acids. The V gene's germline CDR1 is MNHNS and CDR2 SASEGT. Authors of the study amplified TCR beta CDR3 regions from RNA transcripts. HTBI primers were the set used in a first-round RT-PCR of the TCR CDR3. TCRdb recomputed calls from the multiplex PCR reads with MiXCR, one row per CDR3 protein. This repertoire shows 500,000 to 650,000 distinct CDR3 sequences, around 13% found once; its top ten account for roughly 13%. Patients aged 18 to 65 had newly diagnosed hyperthyroidism of under 2 months' duration.

The source of this sequence is a woman between 35 and 50 years old with Graves' hyperthyroidism. This rearrangement joins TRBV6-1 to TRBJ2-7; D possibly uses TRBD1 or TRBD2 (5 bases each). The source material was blood. The CDR3 here is CASSYSYNPPGRSLETSYEQYF. CDR3 bases: TGTGCCAGCAGTTATTCCTACAACCCACCGGGACGGAGCTTGGAGACCTCCTACGAGCAGTACTTC.